Listed below are T cell receptor beta chains from one sample, sequenced in a study of blood T cell repertoires in COVID-19. Data came from immunoSEQ multiplex PCR; TCRdb stores just in-frame clones and leaves some out. This sample has about 160,000 clones, with roughly 80% found just once. Sequenced input: PBMCs or T cells enriched from blood (not recorded which). The receptors shown here come from a middle-aged woman with acute COVID-19. Each CDR3 is given with its conserved first and last residue. Fields, in order: V gene, J gene, D gene, clone size, CDR3 DNA, CDR3 protein. The D gene is left open where the match is weak. The listing skips clone size in some rows; elsewhere it reads once, few, many or a size class.

V: TRBV3-1/TRBV3-2; J: TRBJ2-3; D: TRBD2; size: -; DNA: TGTGCCATTAGCCGCCCGGGGAGGGGCACAGATACGCAGTATTTT; CDR3: CAISRPGRGTDTQYF
V: TRBV25-1; J: TRBJ2-3; D: TRBD2; size: -; DNA: TGTGCCAGCAGTACCAAACGGGGGGAGAACACAGATACGCAGTATTTT; CDR3: CASSTKRGENTDTQYF
V: TRBV5-6; J: TRBJ1-5; D: TRBD1; size: -; DNA: TGTGCCAGCAGTCCCGGGACAGGCCTCAATCAGCCCCAGCATTTT; CDR3: CASSPGTGLNQPQHF
V: TRBV27; J: TRBJ2-1; D: TRBD2; size: -; DNA: TGTGCCAGCAATAGCGGGGGGCCCTACAATGAGCAGTTCTTC; CDR3: CASNSGGPYNEQFF
V: TRBV9; J: TRBJ2-7; D: TRBD2; size: once; DNA: TGTGCCAGCAGCTCCCAACCGTTAGCGGGAGGGGGCGACGAGCAGTACTTC; CDR3: CASSSQPLAGGGDEQYF
V: TRBV5-1; J: TRBJ2-3; D: -; size: -; DNA: TGCGCCAGCAGCTTGGCAGGGGCGCAATCGGATACGCAGTATTTT; CDR3: CASSLAGAQSDTQYF
V: TRBV7-3; J: TRBJ1-1; D: -; size: -; DNA: TGTGCCAGCAGCCAAGGCAGGGACACTGAAGCTTTCTTT; CDR3: CASSQGRDTEAFF
V: TRBV5-6; J: TRBJ2-7; D: TRBD1; size: few; DNA: TGTGCCAGCAGCTGGGACAGGGGGGCCCACGAGCAGTACTTC; CDR3: CASSWDRGAHEQYF
V: TRBV20-1; J: TRBJ1-3; D: -; size: -; DNA: TGCAGTGCCACAAAAGGAAACACCATATATTTT; CDR3: CSATKGNTIYF
V: TRBV6-5; J: TRBJ2-3; D: TRBD2; size: -; DNA: TGTGCCAGCGGGGGTGCGGGGGAGATAAATACGCAGTATTTT; CDR3: CASGGAGEINTQYF
V: TRBV12-5; J: TRBJ2-1; D: TRBD1; size: -; DNA: TGTGCTAGTGGTCCAGAAGACAGGGTAGGTGTGGGTTACAATGAGCAGTTCTTC; CDR3: CASGPEDRVGVGYNEQFF
V: TRBV24-1; J: TRBJ2-7; D: TRBD2; size: -; DNA: TGTGCCACCAGTGACCGAAAGCGGGAGATTGTCGACGAGCAGTACTTC; CDR3: CATSDRKREIVDEQYF
V: TRBV7-9; J: TRBJ1-2; D: -; size: -; DNA: TGTGCCAGCAGCTTAGGGACAGCGGGGCCGACTGGCTACACCTTC; CDR3: CASSLGTAGPTGYTF